A selection of T cell receptor beta chains follows, all from one sample in a study of cytomegalovirus exposure and HLA in healthy donors. The protocol was immunoSEQ multiplex PCR, while the TCRdb copy is restricted to in-frame clones and leaves out a portion. Of 80,000 to 95,000 clones listed, 63% are singletons. The source material was PBMCs. The receptors originated from a woman younger than 45 in good health and CMV-seronegative. The CDR3 runs from the conserved cysteine through the conserved F or W. The D gene is left open where the match is weak. The size field is filled for only some rows; it gives once, few, many or a size class.

NA	TRBV7-9	15	TRBJ1-2	TRBD1	TGTGCCAGCAGCTCCGACGGGTCAGGGGGTAGGGGCTACACCTTC	CASSSDGSGGRGYTF
NA	TRBV28	11	TRBJ2-7	NA	TGTGCCAGCAGTTTTACCTACGAGCAGTACTTC	CASSFTYEQYF
NA	TRBV4-1	17	TRBJ2-3	TRBD2	TGCGCCAGCAGCCAAGTGGGTACTAGCGGGGGGACAGATACGCAGTATTTT	CASSQVGTSGGTDTQYF
NA	TRBV7-9	14	TRBJ2-3	TRBD2	TGTGCCAGCAGCACGACTAGCGCGACAGATACGCAGTATTTT	CASSTTSATDTQYF
few	TRBV2	18	TRBJ1-5	TRBD1	TGTGCCAGCAGTGAGGGACAGGGGGCCGGCTATAGCAATCAGCCCCAGCATTTT	CASSEGQGAGYSNQPQHF
NA	TRBV11-3	15	TRBJ2-2	NA	TGTGCCAGCAGCTTAGGCCTTGTCGGCACCGGGGAGCTGTTTTTT	CASSLGLVGTGELFF
NA	TRBV6-1	16	TRBJ2-3	NA	TGTGCCAGCAGTGATGGCTCGGGGGTGCTCACAGATACGCAGTATTTT	CASSDGSGVLTDTQYF
few	TRBV29-1	12	TRBJ1-5	NA	TGCAGCGTCACGGGGAACAATCAGCCCCAGCATTTT	CSVTGNNQPQHF
NA	TRBV5-1	15	TRBJ1-6	TRBD1	TGCGCCAGCAGCTTGGGACAGGGCGGGAATTCACCCCTCCACTTT	CASSLGQGGNSPLHF
NA	TRBV7-9	15	TRBJ2-1	TRBD1	TGTGCCAGCAGCGACCGGGACAGGGTAGACAATGAGCAGTTCTTC	CASSDRDRVDNEQFF
NA	TRBV27	15	TRBJ1-1	TRBD1	TGTGCCAGCAGTCCTAGGGACAGGGGTAACACTGAAGCTTTCTTT	CASSPRDRGNTEAFF
NA	TRBV5-1	14	TRBJ1-1	NA	TGCGCCAGCAGCAGCAGGTTCATGAACACTGAAGCTTTCTTT	CASSSRFMNTEAFF
once	TRBV6-5	14	TRBJ2-7	NA	TGTGCCAGCAGTCGCGCCGGAGGGTTCCACGAGCAGTACTTC	CASSRAGGFHEQYF
few	TRBV11-3	17	TRBJ2-5	TRBD2	TGTGCCAGCAGCTTAGGCGGTAGCGGGGGGTACCAAGAGACCCAGTACTTC	CASSLGGSGGYQETQYF
once	TRBV19	14	TRBJ1-1	NA	TGTGCCAGTACCGAGGACAGCCTGAACACTGAAGCTTTCTTT	CASTEDSLNTEAFF
NA	TRBV10-3	13	TRBJ1-1	TRBD1	TGTGCCGGCATGGGACAGGGGGACACTGAAGCTTTCTTT	CAGMGQGDTEAFF
NA	TRBV5-4	13	TRBJ2-7	TRBD2	TGTGCCAGCAGCGGAAGGACTAGTTGGGAGCAGTACTTC	CASSGRTSWEQYF
few	TRBV7-3	15	TRBJ2-3	NA	TGTGCCAGCAGCCCCTCGGGGATGGTGCGAGATACGCAGTATTTT	CASSPSGMVRDTQYF
NA	TRBV15	15	TRBJ1-4	NA	TGTGCCACCAGCATAGAAGGGAGGGTCAGTGAAAAACTGTTTTTT	CATSIEGRVSEKLFF
few	TRBV19	13	TRBJ1-1	NA	TGTGCCAGTGCTAGGACAGAGAACACTGAAGCTTTCTTT	CASARTENTEAFF
NA	TRBV14	16	TRBJ1-1	TRBD1	TGTGCCAGCAGCCAAGAGGGCGAGGGGGCGCGTACTGAAGCTTTCTTT	CASSQEGEGARTEAFF
NA	TRBV5-1	14	TRBJ1-4	NA	TGCGCCAGCACCACCGGACAGTACCATGAAAAACTGTTTTTT	CASTTGQYHEKLFF
NA	TRBV7-2	14	TRBJ1-3	NA	TGTGCCAGCAGCCAACAAAGCTCTGGAAACACCATATATTTT	CASSQQSSGNTIYF
NA	TRBV5-6	19	TRBJ2-5	TRBD2	TGTGCCAGCAGCTTGAGGTTGGGAGAGGGGACTAGCAAGGGGGTGACCCAGTACTTC	CASSLRLGEGTSKGVTQYF
NA	TRBV7-9	15	TRBJ1-2	TRBD1	TGTGCCAGCACTGCTCAGGACAGGCAAAGCTATGGCTACACCTTC	CASTAQDRQSYGYTF
NA	TRBV2	15	TRBJ1-2	NA	TGTGCCAGCAGTGAAAACGGGAGGTCCCCGGAGGGCTACACCTTC	CASSENGRSPEGYTF
NA	TRBV19	14	TRBJ1-2	NA	TGTGCCAGTAGGGTGGGCAGTCTTGACTATGGCTACACCTTC	CASRVGSLDYGYTF
NA	TRBV9	14	TRBJ2-7	NA	TGTGCCAGCAGCGTAGTGGGTCGGGGATCCGAGCAGTACTTC	CASSVVGRGSEQYF
NA	TRBV9	14	TRBJ2-7	NA	TGTGCCAGCAGCGTATGGCAGGACTCCTACGAGCAGTACTTC	CASSVWQDSYEQYF